This T cell receptor (beta chain) was documented in a study of blood T cell repertoires in COVID-19. Background on the study: T cells, B-cell-depleted T cells, or PBMCs supplied cDNA or gDNA.

Assay: immunoSEQ multiplex PCR; the TCRdb copy retains only in-frame clones and omits some. The sample has roughly 160,000 clones; about 85% are singletons. The table lists this clone with a few counts. CDR1 MDHEN and CDR2 SYDVKM come from the germline V gene. The CDR3 consists of 14 residues. Trimming removed 5 bases at V and 4 bases at J, with 15 bases between. This sequence originates from a man older than 75 with COVID-19, enrolled during active disease. The gene calls are TRBV28 and TRBJ2-7, with D possibly matching TRBD1 (5 bases). Sequencing was done on a sample of peripheral blood. CDR3 protein: CASSIRQGRYEQYF. CDR3 nucleotide sequence: TGTGCCAGCAGTATCCGCCAGGGTCGATACGAGCAGTACTTC.